These 11 T cell receptor beta chains were all obtained from the same sample, sequenced in a study of T-cell reconstitution after alpha-beta-depleted transplantation in children. TCRbeta library preparation incorporated unique molecular identifiers. TCRdb re-called the PCR reads with MiXCR, one entry per CDR3 protein. Of hundreds of thousands of distinct CDR3 sequences in the sample, 10% to 15% were seen once. The sequencing here drew on PBMCs, mostly from graft donor cells, taken 360 days after TCRalphabeta/CD19-depleted stem cell transplant. Receptor source: a male patient younger than 18 who had a stem cell transplant for acute myeloid leukemia, so the T cells may come from the graft donor.

V is TRBV4-3 and J is TRBJ2-7; 10 nucleotides match TRBD2. This CDR3 region has 17 residues. J was trimmed by 2 bases and V by 0 bases; bases with no gene match: 7. The germline CDR1 and CDR2 sequences are LGHNA and YSLEER. CDR3 in amino acids: CASSQDPGTSDPYEQYF. In nucleotides, the CDR3 is TGCGCCAGCAGCCAAGATCCGGGGACTAGCGACCCCTACGAGCAGTACTTC.

This clonotype was counted between two and nine times. The chain is built from TRBV30 and TRBJ2-3; D perhaps matches TRBD2 (6 bases). The CDR3 covers 13 residues. The germline V gene has CDR1 GTSNPN and CDR2 SVGIG (reference sequence). V dropped 4 bases and J dropped 5 bases, with 13 bases sitting between them. CDR3: CAWKGLGEDTQYF. The DNA of the CDR3 is TGTGCCTGGAAGGGACTGGGGGAAGATACGCAGTATTTT.

In this sample, this clonotype turned up a few times. The chain links TRBV29-1 to TRBJ1-2; no clear D gene. The CDR3 sequence is 14 residues long. V was shortened by 4 bases and J by 0 bases, with 12 bases between the two germline ends. Germline loops: CDR1 SQVTM, CDR2 ANQGSEA. The DNA for the CDR3 is TGCAGCGTTGCCCGGCTACTAGCTAACTATGGCTACACCTTC. This sequence encodes CSVARLLANYGYTF.

This clonotype has just a few counts. The chain recombines TRBV5-1 with TRBJ2-7, with 7 positions matching TRBD2. The CDR3 is 13 amino acids. Unmatched junction bases numbered 4, after V lost 4 bases and J lost 3 bases. Germline V gives CDR1 SGHRS, CDR2 YFSETQ. In DNA form, the CDR3 reads TGCGCCAGCAGCGGGGACTATTTCTACGAGCAGTACTTC. Amino acid sequence: CASSGDYFYEQYF.

This clonotype was detected only a few times. This rearrangement joins TRBV4-3 to TRBJ2-1, with a weak D call TRBD2 (5 bases). The CDR3 is 20 amino acids. V gave up 0 bases and J gave up 3 bases, with 24 bases separating them. Germline V gene lookup returns CDR1 LGHNA and CDR2 YSLEER. The CDR3 DNA reads TGCGCCAGCAGCCAAGAGCTAGCAGCCTATCCCCTAGGTAGCTACAATGAGCAGTTCTTC. Protein sequence: CASSQELAAYPLGSYNEQFF.

This clonotype was seen a handful of times. The chain uses TRBV20-1 and TRBJ2-3; D remains ambiguous. This CDR3 contains 14 residues. Trimming took 2 bases from V and 2 from J, leaving 11 bases between them. CDR1 is DFQATT and CDR2 is SNEGSKA in the germline V gene (reference sequence). In DNA form, the CDR3 reads TGCAGTGCTAGACTTCCGGGTAACACAGATACGCAGTATTTT. Translating it yields CSARLPGNTDTQYF.

This clonotype appeared a few times. This chain connects TRBV28 to TRBJ1-1; D unresolved. The CDR3 runs to 16 residues. V was clipped by 5 bases and J by 6 bases, with 22 bases between them. Germline CDR1 reads MDHEN; CDR2 reads SYDVKM. CDR3 DNA: TGTGCCAGCAGTCTCTTCCCGGCATGGGATATGGCTGAAGCTTTCTTT. It encodes CASSLFPAWDMAEAFF.

The sample holds many counts of this clonotype. The gene calls are TRBV29-1 and TRBJ2-5, with a possible D match to TRBD1 (6 bases). Looked up from germline, CDR1 is SQVTM and CDR2 is ANQGSEA. The length of the CDR3 is 13 residues. Deletions cut 7 bases from V and 2 bases from J, with 14 bases between. CDR3 region: CSARTGNQETQYF. The DNA for the CDR3 is TGCAGCGCCCGTACAGGGAATCAAGAGACCCAGTACTTC.

A few counts support this clonotype. The chain uses TRBV3-1 and TRBJ2-1, with D possibly TRBD2 on 6 matching bases. V was cut by 6 bases and J by 0 bases, with 9 bases left in between. CDR1 is LGHDT, CDR2 YNNKEL, per germline (reference sequence). The CDR3 has 14 amino acids. CDR3 protein: CASSERVSYNEQFF. The CDR3 DNA sequence: TGTGCCAGCAGTGAGCGGGTCTCCTACAATGAGCAGTTCTTC.

This clonotype was seen repeatedly, ten times or more. V gene TRBV20-1 combines with J gene TRBJ1-6; 7 bases match TRBD1. There are 14 residues in the CDR3. The V gene's germline CDR1 is DFQATT and CDR2 SNEGSKA (reference sequence). With V trimmed by 6 bases and J by 9 bases, 11 bases remained unmatched. Here the CDR3 DNA reads TGCAGTGCCTCGACAGGGTCCAAGAGTTCACCCCTCCACTTT. Translating it yields CSASTGSKSSPLHF.

The J gene is TRBJ2-7, the V gene TRBV20-1; no clear D. V gave up 6 bases and J gave up 1 base, with 13 bases separating them. This CDR3 is built from 13 residues. Germline values: CDR1 DFQATT, CDR2 SNEGSKA (reference sequence). The CDR3 region is CSAAKGPSYEQYF. The CDR3 region has the DNA TGCAGTGCCGCGAAAGGTCCTTCCTACGAGCAGTACTTC.